One and the same sample provided the 14 T cell receptor beta chains below, sequenced in a study of molecular identifiers for immune sequencing clone quantification. TCRdb passed the PCR reads through MiXCR, listing each CDR3 protein once. The sample yields 65,000 or so distinct CDR3 sequences, around a sixth seen once. Specimen: naive CD8+ T cells from blood, with Jurkat cell RNA spiked in. Subset indicated: FACS-sorted CD8+CD4-CCR7+CD45RA+ naive T cells. Receptor source: a human donor in good health. Some libraries in this study had Jurkat cell RNA spiked in.

This clonotype was detected once. Without the conserved terminal phenylalanine or tryptophan, this CDR3 likely stems from a read error. V and J are TRBV29-1 and TRBJ2-3, with D unclear. The CDR3 length is 15 residues. Germline lookup yields CDR1 SQVTM and CDR2 ANQGSEA. DNA of the CDR3: TGCGGCGTTGAAGATTCGAGGCGAAGCACAGATACGCAGTATCTT. Translated, it gives CGVEDSRRSTDTQYL.

This clonotype was picked up one time. The gene calls are TRBV27 and TRBJ2-5; 8 positions match TRBD1. Germline V gives CDR1 MNHEY, CDR2 SMNVEV (reference sequence). This CDR3 contains 14 residues. Trimming at V came to 5 bases and at J to 4 bases, leaving 6 bases not matched to a gene. CDR3 region: CASSAQGAGETQYF. DNA of the CDR3: TGTGCCAGCAGTGCCCAGGGGGCGGGAGAGACCCAGTACTTC.

This clonotype was seen repeatedly, ten times or more. J is TRBJ2-3 and V is TRBV13, with D hard to call. This CDR3 has 13 residues. Germline values: CDR1 PRHDT, CDR2 FYEKMQ (reference sequence). V dropped 5 bases and J dropped 5 bases, with 11 bases sitting between them. This CDR3 is CASSPESEDTQYF. CDR3 DNA sequence: TGTGCCAGCAGCCCAGAGTCGGAAGATACGCAGTATTTT. The full variable domain, rest sourced from reference TRBV13 and TRBJ2-3, is AAGVIQSPRHLIKEKRETATLKCYPIPRHDTVYWYQQGPGQDPQFLISFYEKMQSDKGSIPDRFSAQQFSDYHSELNMSSLELGDSALYFCASSPESEDTQYFGPGTRLTVL.

This sequence joins TRBV11-1 and TRBJ2-1; 8 nucleotides line up with TRBD1. Germline V gene sequence: CDR1 SGHAT, CDR2 FQDESV (reference sequence). V lost 0 bases to trimming and J lost 0 bases; unmatched junction nucleotides: 13. This CDR3 is built from 20 residues. The CDR3 spells CASSLATGTGAYNSYNEQFF. CDR3 sequence (DNA): TGTGCCAGCAGCTTAGCCACCGGGACAGGCGCCTACAACTCCTACAATGAGCAGTTCTTC. The full variable domain, in which reference TRBV11-1 and TRBJ2-1 provide the parts outside the CDR3, is EAEVAQSPRYKITEKSQAVAFWCDPISGHATLYWYRQILGQGPELLVQFQDESVVDDSQLPKDRFSAERLKGVDSTLKIQPAELGDSAMYLCASSLATGTGAYNSYNEQFFGPGTRLTVL.

There are many counts of this clonotype. The chain combines TRBV7-6 with TRBJ2-5, with 7 bases that match TRBD1. V gave up 5 bases and J gave up 5 bases; unmatched junction bases: 11. In germline, CDR1 is SGHVS, CDR2 FNYEAQ. The CDR3 is 15 residues long. This CDR3 is CASSLYRTGLETQYF. CDR3 coding DNA: TGTGCCAGCAGCCTATATCGGACAGGCCTGGAGACCCAGTACTTC.

This clonotype was observed at least ten times. The chain combines TRBV7-9 with TRBJ2-7, with D possibly TRBD1 on 5 matching bases. The CDR3 extends over 16 amino acids. V lost 4 bases and J 1 base, leaving 17 bases between the germline ends. Germline values: CDR1 SEHNR, CDR2 FQNEAQ (reference sequence). DNA for the CDR3: TGTGCCAGCAGCTCAACAGACAGAGAACTGTCCTACGAGCAGTACTTC. Translation gives CASSSTDRELSYEQYF. The complete variable domain, with remaining parts taken from reference TRBV7-9 and TRBJ2-7, reads DTGVSQNPRHKITKRGQNVTFRCDPISEHNRLYWYRQTLGQGPEFLTYFQNEAQLEKSRLLSDRFSAERPKGSFSTLEIQRTEQGDSAMYLCASSSTDRELSYEQYFGPGTRLTVT.

Many counts were recorded for this clonotype. The chain joins TRBV6-6 to TRBJ1-3; D might be TRBD1 (5 bases). Trimming took off 9 bases at V and 2 bases at J, with 11 bases between the two ends. From germline, CDR1 is MNHNY and CDR2 SVGAGI (reference sequence). This CDR3 spans 13 amino acids. The CDR3 protein is CASYWGAGNTIYF. The CDR3 DNA sequence: TGTGCCAGTTACTGGGGGGCTGGAAACACCATATATTTT.

In regard to this clonotype: The CDR3 does not close with the conserved phenylalanine or tryptophan, likely indicating a read error. The V and J genes are TRBV7-4 and TRBJ2-2, with D perhaps assigned TRBD1 or TRBD2 (5 bases each). The CDR3 is 18 residues long. The germline CDR1 and CDR2 sequences are SGHVT and SQSDAQ. V was trimmed by 2 bases and J by 4 bases, leaving 20 bases between them. DNA of the CDR3: TGTGCCAGCAGCTTAACGTTAAACGGGGACGAGAGCACCGGGGAGCTGTTTTCT. This encodes CASSLTLNGDESTGELFS.

This clonotype was observed a few times. The CDR3 region has the DNA TGTGCCAGCAGGCAAGGAGGTTATTCACCCCTCCACTTT. It yields the protein CASRQGGYSPLHF. J is TRBJ1-6 and V is TRBV11-3; D call uncertain. Germline CDR1 and CDR2: SGHNT and YENEEA. The CDR3 sequence is 13 residues long. Deletions cut 6 bases from V and 8 bases from J, with 11 bases between. Based on the CDR3 plus reference TRBV11-3 and TRBJ1-6, the full variable domain is EAGVVQSPRYKIIEKKQPVAFWCNPISGHNTLYWYLQNLGQGPELLIRYENEEAVDDSQLPKDRFSAERLKGVDSTLKIQPAELGDSAVYLCASRQGGYSPLHFGNGTRLTVT.

This clonotype was recorded many times. The CDR3 nucleotides read TGTGCCACCAGTGATATCGGGTATCAGCCCCAGCATTTT. It specifies CATSDIGYQPQHF. The chain has TRBV24-1 and TRBJ1-5; no clear D. Between the trimmed V and J ends, which lost 3 bases and 5 bases, there was a span of 7 bases. From germline, CDR1 is KGHDR and CDR2 SFDVKD. The CDR3 sequence is 13 residues long.

This clonotype was picked up many times. The chain links TRBV7-9 to TRBJ2-7, with D unclear. The CDR3 sequence is 12 residues long. The germline V gene has CDR1 SEHNR and CDR2 FQNEAQ (reference sequence). The ends were cut back, 1 base at V and 6 bases at J, with 7 bases in the middle. The CDR3 reads CASSLESGEQYF. The CDR3 DNA sequence: TGTGCCAGCAGCTTAGAGTCCGGCGAGCAGTACTTC.

In the case of this clonotype: Germline and junction disagree at one end, which may indicate a read error. This chain connects TRBV6-2 or TRBV6-3 to TRBJ2-3; D is possibly TRBD2 (6 bases). In germline, CDR1 is MNHEY, CDR2 SVGEGT. This CDR3 spans 15 amino acids. CDR3 amino acids: CASSSRRDRGGTRYF. The CDR3 nucleotides read TGTGCCAGCAGTTCTAGGCGGGACCGGGGAGGTACGCGGTATTTT.

This clonotype has only one observation. This may come from a read error, since a much larger clone is one base off. The rearrangement links TRBV7-8 to TRBJ1-1; D gene uncertain. The ends were cut back, 6 bases at V and 4 bases at J, with 6 bases in the middle. Germline-derived CDR1 and CDR2 are SGHVS and FQNEAQ. The length of the CDR3 is 11 residues. Written as DNA, the CDR3 is TGTGCCAGCAGGGTGGGCACTGAAGCTTTCTTT. Protein: CASRVGTEAFF. Based on the CDR3 plus reference TRBV7-8 and TRBJ1-1, the full variable domain is GAGVSQSPRYKVAKRGQDVALRCDPISGHVSLFWYQQALGQGPEFLTYFQNEAQLDKSGLPSDRFFAERPEGSVSTLKIQRTQQEDSAVYLCASRVGTEAFFGQGTRLTVV.

Comment on this clonotype: This may stem from a read error, because a much larger clone lies one nucleotide away. The chain has TRBV12-3 or TRBV12-4 and TRBJ2-1, with 7 bases fitting TRBD1. The CDR3 length is 12 residues. The CDR3 nucleotides are TGTGCCGGCAGTTTAGGGGGCGGCCTACAGTTCTTC. Its translation is CAGSLGGGLQFF.